Listed here is a single TCR beta chain. The record originates from a study of T cell responses to AZD1222 COVID-19 vaccine. Produced via immunoSEQ multiplex PCR; TCRdb's table is partial and in-frame only. This sample has around 130,000 clones; approximately 85% occur once, and the top ten carry about 6%. Between the trimmed V and J ends, which lost 4 bases and 0 bases, there was a span of 10 bases. This CDR3 spans 15 amino acids. The germline CDR1 and CDR2 sequences are SNHLY and FYNNEI. Sequenced material: peripheral blood, taken 28 days after the second AZD1222 dose. This chain joins TRBV2 and TRBJ1-5; D perhaps matches TRBD1 (5 bases). This TCR derives from an adult who received the AZD1222 COVID-19 vaccine. This CDR3 reads CASSGGRLSNQPQHF. DNA of the CDR3: TGTGCCAGCAGTGGGGGCAGGCTTAGCAATCAGCCCCAGCATTTT.